This T cell receptor beta chain derives from a study of OX40 agonist ivuxolimab in advanced cancers. Using immunoSEQ multiplex PCR, the repertoire was profiled, and TCRdb retains in-frame clones only, with some absent. In the table there are some 90,000 clones, more than 80% of which are singletons. The CDR3 has 15 amino acids. Trimming removed 1 base from V and 2 bases from J, with 11 bases in between. The germline V gene has CDR1 MGHRA and CDR2 YSYEKL. This chain links TRBV4-1 with TRBJ1-1; no clear D. This TCR was recovered from an adult with an advanced solid tumor such as melanoma, head and neck, liver or kidney cancer. Sample: CD4+ or CD8+ T cells sorted from blood, taken in a trial of the OX40 agonist ivuxolimab. The CDR3 nucleotides are TGCGCCAGCAGCCAAGTTCCCGGGTCCAACACTGAAGCTTTCTTT. Translating it yields CASSQVPGSNTEAFF.